The entry below gives a single T cell receptor (beta chain) sequence along with its context. TCRdb used MiXCR to reprocess the RT-PCR reads, holding one entry per CDR3 protein. This sample has about 680,000 distinct CDR3 sequences, with 13% to 15% found just once. Germline values: CDR1 KGHSH, CDR2 LQKENI. The CDR3 is 15 residues long. J was trimmed by 9 bases and V by 4 bases; bases with no gene match: 11. V is TRBV18 and J is TRBJ2-1; the match to TRBD2 covers 8 bases. The TCR was taken from a female donor in good health, serving as a healthy control. Sequencing used memory CD4+ T cells from blood. This CDR3 reads CASSRGAAGDGEQFF. The CDR3 DNA reads as TGTGCCAGCTCACGGGGGGCAGCGGGAGACGGTGAGCAGTTCTTC.